These 32 T cell receptor beta chains share one sample of origin, sequenced in a study of cytomegalovirus exposure and HLA in healthy donors. With 60 Vbeta and 13 Jbeta primers, the PCR was carried out. Assay: immunoSEQ multiplex PCR; the TCRdb copy retains only in-frame clones and omits some. The sample holds around 72,000 clones, approximately 70% seen once. The sequencing sample was made of PBMCs. The receptors were gathered from a man aged 35-49 years in good health and CMV-seropositive.

This chain joins TRBV18 and TRBJ2-7, with a possible D match to TRBD1 (5 bases). V was trimmed by 1 base and J by 4 bases, leaving 8 bases between them. The CDR3 is 13 residues long. The V gene's germline CDR1 is KGHSH and CDR2 LQKENI. The CDR3 reads CASSPLSGYEQYF. The CDR3 DNA reads as TGTGCCAGCTCACCACTGTCAGGGTACGAGCAGTACTTC.

This chain uses TRBV11-3 with TRBJ1-2, with a weak D call TRBD1 (6 bases). Germline-derived CDR1 and CDR2 are SGHNT and YENEEA. The CDR3 spans 13 residues. V gave up 3 bases and J gave up 3 bases, with 8 bases separating them. CDR3 nucleotide sequence: TGTGCCAGCAGCTTGGGGGCAGACTATGGCTACACCTTC. It codes for CASSLGADYGYTF.

The V and J genes are TRBV10-3 and TRBJ1-1; TRBD1 is a possible D gene (5 bases). Germline CDR1 is ENHRY and CDR2 is SYGVKD. Trimming stripped 2 bases from V and 0 bases from J, with 7 bases between. This CDR3 comprises 14 residues. This CDR3 reads CAISEVRVNTEAFF. CDR3 bases: TGTGCCATCAGTGAGGTCAGGGTGAACACTGAAGCTTTCTTT.

In its sample, this clone was seen a few times. The chain couples TRBV6-1 to TRBJ2-1, with 10 bases that match TRBD1. V lost 4 bases, J lost 8 bases, and 5 bases stayed unmatched. From germline, CDR1 is MNHNS and CDR2 SASEGT. The CDR3 consists of 14 residues. The CDR3 spells CASSVRDRGYEQFF. DNA of the CDR3: TGTGCCAGCAGTGTCCGGGACAGGGGCTATGAGCAGTTCTTC.

J is TRBJ1-5 and V is TRBV6-5; D is unclear. Trimming took off 10 bases at V and 5 bases at J, with 21 bases between the two ends. The germline gives CDR1 MNHEY, CDR2 SVGAGI. The CDR3 runs 15 residues. The CDR3 nucleotides read TGTGCCACCCGAGGGTTTGGAGCAAGTGATCAGCCCCAGCATTTT. Its translation is CATRGFGASDQPQHF.

This clone was seen a few times. J is TRBJ2-3 and V is TRBV5-1, with 10 bases fitting TRBD2. Germline V lookup: CDR1 SGHRS, CDR2 YFSETQ. V trimming: 6 bases; J trimming: 3 bases; junction bases outside the gene matches: 4. The CDR3 consists of 14 residues. The CDR3, as DNA: TGCGCCAGCACCCGGACTAGCGGAACAGATACGCAGTATTTT. Translated, it gives CASTRTSGTDTQYF. Based on the CDR3 plus reference TRBV5-1 and TRBJ2-3, the full variable domain is KAGVTQTPRYLIKTRGQQVTLSCSPISGHRSVSWYQQTPGQGLQFLFEYFSETQRNKGNFPGRFSGRQFSNSRSEMNVSTLELGDSALYLCASTRTSGTDTQYFGPGTRLTVL.

The chain couples TRBV7-8 to TRBJ2-2; 12 bases match TRBD1. J gave up 9 bases and V 1 base, and 3 bases lay outside the gene matches. The germline V gene encodes CDR1 SGHVS and CDR2 FQNEAQ. The CDR3 has 15 residues. In DNA form, the CDR3 reads TGTGCCAGCAGCTTAGTGGGACAGGGGGCCCGGGAGCTGTTTTTT. It translates to CASSLVGQGARELFF.

The sample holds a few counts of this clone. The chain is built from TRBV29-1 and TRBJ2-7, with D perhaps matching TRBD2 (6 bases). The CDR3 covers 13 residues. Germline V gene lookup returns CDR1 SQVTM and CDR2 ANQGSEA. Trimming removed 8 bases at V and 0 bases at J, with 14 bases between. CDR3 residues: CSTTEGNSYEQYF. CDR3 DNA: TGCAGCACGACGGAGGGGAACTCCTACGAGCAGTACTTC.

The gene calls are TRBV6-5 and TRBJ2-1, with TRBD1 matching 8 bases. CDR3 length equals 16 residues. V was pared by 2 bases and J by 6 bases, with 9 bases of the junction left unmatched. CDR1 is MNHEY and CDR2 is SVGAGI in the germline V gene. CDR3 nucleotides: TGTGCCAGCAGTTACCCTACAGGGGGACGGATCAATGAGCAGTTCTTC. Translating it yields CASSYPTGGRINEQFF.

This chain connects TRBV4-1 to TRBJ1-5; 7 bases line up with TRBD1. Unmatched junction bases numbered 4, after V lost 0 bases and J lost 5 bases. The V gene's germline CDR1 is MGHRA and CDR2 YSYEKL. CDR3 length: 15 residues. The CDR3 DNA follows: TGCGCCAGCAGCCAAGATACAGGGGAGTATCAGCCCCAGCATTTT. It specifies CASSQDTGEYQPQHF.

The V call is TRBV6-5, the J call TRBJ2-2; TRBD1 aligns across 8 bases. CDR3 length: 15 amino acids. The V gene's germline CDR1 is MNHEY and CDR2 SVGAGI. The J segment lost 5 bases and the V segment lost 3 bases, leaving 5 bases of the junction unmatched. The CDR3 region has the DNA TGTGCCAGCAGTTATAGGCGACAGGGGACCGGGGAGCTGTTTTTT. It codes for CASSYRRQGTGELFF.

This clone was counted a few times. This chain links TRBV6-5 with TRBJ1-5; possible D gene TRBD1, 6 bases. Germline assignment: CDR1 MNHEY and CDR2 SVGAGI. This CDR3 contains 14 residues. Trimming shortened V by 6 bases and J by 7 bases, and 16 bases separated the two germline ends. The DNA of the CDR3 is TGTGCCAGCAGCTCAGGACAGTATAGGCAGCCCCAGCATTTT. Translating gives CASSSGQYRQPQHF.

The chain combines TRBV6-5 with TRBJ2-5; tentative D call: TRBD1 (6 bases). Between the trimmed V and J ends, which lost 0 bases and 5 bases, there was a span of 16 bases. This CDR3 contains 16 residues. Germline lookup yields CDR1 MNHEY and CDR2 SVGAGI. As DNA, the CDR3 is TGTGCCAGCAGTTACTCGAACGGCAGGGGTTATGAGACCCAGTACTTC. This sequence encodes CASSYSNGRGYETQYF.

This clone has only a few counts. V and J are TRBV5-1 and TRBJ1-3; TRBD1 might be the D (6 bases). V shed 0 bases and J shed 8 bases, with 6 bases lying between them. Germline V gene data show CDR1 as SGHRS and CDR2 as YFSETQ. The CDR3 contains 12 residues. CDR3 region: CASSLAGDTIYF. The CDR3 DNA follows: TGCGCCAGCAGCTTGGCAGGGGACACCATATATTTT.

On this clone: One junction end disagrees with the germline gene, perhaps due to a read error. The chain combines TRBV2 with TRBJ2-5; 7 bases are a match to TRBD1. CDR3 length: 13 residues. The germline V gene has CDR1 SNHLY and CDR2 FYNNEI. Here the CDR3 DNA reads TGTGCCAGCAGTGTACAGGGGCAAGCGACCCAGTACTTC. Its translation: CASSVQGQATQYF.

As DNA, the CDR3 is TGTGCCAGCCGTCCGTTGGGCGGGAATGAGCAGTTCTTC. Protein sequence: CASRPLGGNEQFF. The chain is built from TRBV7-2 and TRBJ2-1; D may be TRBD2 (5 bases). Germline V gives CDR1 SGHTA, CDR2 FQGNSA. V lost 8 bases to trimming and J lost 7 bases, with 15 bases between them. This CDR3 region has 13 residues.

The V and J genes are TRBV4-3 and TRBJ2-7, with 7 bases aligning to TRBD1. With 3 bases clipped from V and 5 bases from J, the junction kept 10 bases outside the gene matches. CDR3 size: 15 residues. Germline V lookup: CDR1 LGHNA, CDR2 YSLEER. This CDR3 is CASSQMTGQGHEQYF. The CDR3 DNA reads TGCGCCAGCAGCCAGATGACAGGGCAGGGCCACGAGCAGTACTTC.

The gene calls are TRBV14 and TRBJ2-1; perhaps TRBD1 as D (5 bases). Germline loops: CDR1 SGHDN, CDR2 FVKESK. V was trimmed by 4 bases and J by 8 bases, leaving 9 bases between them. The CDR3 sequence is 12 residues long. Written as DNA, the CDR3 is TGTGCCAGCAGCCCCTGGGGCTATGAGCAGTTCTTC. This sequence encodes CASSPWGYEQFF.

The V and J genes are TRBV5-4 and TRBJ2-7, with 11 bases identical to TRBD1. The junction had 2 bases not matched to a gene; V was cut back by 3 bases and J by 3 bases. Germline loops: CDR1 SGHNT, CDR2 YYREEE (reference sequence). This CDR3 contains 14 residues. The CDR3 DNA reads TGTGCCAGCAGCTCGGGACAGGGGGGCTACGAGCAGTACTTC. Its translation is CASSSGQGGYEQYF. Full variable domain (missing parts from reference TRBV5-4 and TRBJ2-7): ETGVTQSPTHLIKTRGQQVTLRCSSQSGHNTVSWYQQALGQGPQFIFQYYREEENGRGNFPPRFSGLQFPNYSSELNVNALELDDSALYLCASSSGQGGYEQYFGPGTRLTVT.

The J gene is TRBJ2-5, the V gene TRBV5-1, with 8 bases aligning to TRBD2. CDR1 and CDR2 from the germline V gene are SGHRS and YFSETQ. This CDR3 has 15 amino acids. J lost 4 bases, V lost 0 bases, and 5 bases had no gene match. CDR3 coding DNA: TGCGCCAGCAGCTTGGAGGGACTAGTTCGAGAGACCCAGTACTTC. Protein sequence: CASSLEGLVRETQYF.

V gene TRBV11-3 combines with J gene TRBJ2-7; 10 positions match TRBD2. Germline V lookup: CDR1 SGHNT, CDR2 YENEEA. The CDR3 loop spans 15 amino acids. With V trimmed by 5 bases and J by 0 bases, 4 bases remained unmatched. DNA for the CDR3: TGTGCCAGCAGCCGAGCGGGGGGGTTCTCCTACGAGCAGTACTTC. It codes for CASSRAGGFSYEQYF.

J is TRBJ1-6 and V is TRBV7-2; D unresolved. Per germline, CDR1 SGHTA and CDR2 FQGNSA. Deletions cut 5 bases from V and 9 bases from J, with 14 bases between. This CDR3 comprises 14 residues. The CDR3 coding sequence is TGTGCCAGCAGCCTTGACTACGCGACTTCACCCCTCCACTTT. Translation: CASSLDYATSPLHF.

This clone was detected a few times. The chain carries TRBV7-8 and TRBJ2-3; 8 bases are a match to TRBD1. Trimming took 3 bases from V and 3 from J; bases not matched to a gene: 8. The CDR3 length is 16 residues. Germline V lookup: CDR1 SGHVS, CDR2 FQNEAQ. In DNA, the CDR3 is TGTGCCAGCAGCTTCATGCAGGGGGCGCGGACAGATACGCAGTATTTT. Its translation: CASSFMQGARTDTQYF.

In DNA, the CDR3 is TGTGCCTGTCGCTCCGCCACAGACGTTAATGAAAAACTGTTTTTT. This sequence encodes CACRSATDVNEKLFF. V usage is TRBV30 and J usage is TRBJ1-4; D uncertain. Between the trimmed V and J ends, which lost 6 bases and 4 bases, there was a span of 18 bases. The CDR3 extends over 15 amino acids. Germline-derived CDR1 and CDR2 are GTSNPN and SVGIG (reference sequence).

V is TRBV15 and J is TRBJ1-2, with TRBD1 as a possible D gene (6 bases). The germline V and J ends were trimmed by 0 bases and 8 bases, with 16 bases remaining between them. The CDR3 has 15 residues. Germline assignment: CDR1 LNHNV and CDR2 YYDKDF (reference sequence). In nucleotides, the CDR3 is TGTGCCACCAGCAGAGACGTTGAACAGGGTCGAGGCTACACCTTC. It is translated as CATSRDVEQGRGYTF.

This sequence joins TRBV6-6 and TRBJ2-7, with no clear D. Germline loops: CDR1 MNHNY, CDR2 SVGAGI (reference sequence). Trimming removed 2 bases from V and 5 bases from J, with 4 bases in between. This CDR3 region has 11 residues. CDR3 in DNA: TGTGCCAGCAGTTACCTCCACGAGCAGTACTTC. This sequence encodes CASSYLHEQYF.

The chain employs TRBV30 and TRBJ1-3; D not certain. The CDR3 runs 13 residues. Germline V gene lookup returns CDR1 GTSNPN and CDR2 SVGIG (reference sequence). V shed 3 bases and J shed 2 bases, with 8 bases lying between them. The CDR3 region is CAWSPRPGNTIYF. The CDR3, as DNA: TGTGCCTGGAGCCCGAGGCCTGGAAACACCATATATTTT.

This sequence joins TRBV4-1 and TRBJ2-5; maybe TRBD1 (6 bases). The tail of the sequence fits TRBJ2-7 better, so the J call may be wrong. Per the germline V gene, CDR1 is MGHRA and CDR2 is YSYEKL. There are 14 residues in the CDR3. CDR3 sequence (DNA): TGCGCCAGCAGCCACATACAGGGAGCCTACGAGCAGTACTTC. Its protein is CASSHIQGAYEQYF.

The J gene is TRBJ2-1, the V gene TRBV28; tentatively, D is TRBD1 (5 bases). Germline V lookup: CDR1 MDHEN, CDR2 SYDVKM. Trimming pared 2 bases from V and 8 bases from J, leaving 13 bases between. The length of the CDR3 is 14 residues. CDR3 protein: CASSLKGPVDEQFF. CDR3 DNA sequence: TGTGCCAGCAGTTTAAAGGGGCCCGTCGATGAGCAGTTCTTC.

The chain combines TRBV9 with TRBJ2-1; D possibly corresponds to TRBD2 (7 bases). CDR1 and CDR2 from the germline V gene are SGDLS and YYNGEE. V was clipped by 0 bases and J by 4 bases, with 8 bases between them. CDR3 length: 14 amino acids. The CDR3 nucleotides read TGTGCCAGCAGCGTAGAGGGGGGGTACAATGAGCAGTTCTTC. This translates into CASSVEGGYNEQFF.

CDR3 sequence reads: CASSLGQGEGYTF. The CDR3 DNA reads TGCGCCAGCAGCCTGGGACAGGGGGAAGGCTACACCTTC. V and J are TRBV5-1 and TRBJ1-2, with 11 bases fitting TRBD1. This CDR3 is built from 13 residues. Unmatched junction bases numbered 4, after V lost 4 bases and J lost 8 bases. Germline CDR1 reads SGHRS; CDR2 reads YFSETQ.

The sample holds a few counts of this clone. The chain joins TRBV19 to TRBJ1-6; TRBD1 matches at 9 bases. This CDR3 is 16 amino acids long. V lost 5 bases to trimming and J lost 5 bases; unmatched junction nucleotides: 7. Germline V lookup: CDR1 LNHDA, CDR2 SQIVND (reference sequence). The CDR3 coding sequence is TGTGCCAGTAGTCCTTCGACAGGGGGGAATAATTCACCCCTCCACTTT. Its translation is CASSPSTGGNNSPLHF.